What follows are 3 T cell receptor beta chains derived from one specimen sequenced in a study of immune evolution from preneoplasia to lung adenocarcinoma. The table came from immunoSEQ multiplex PCR; TCRdb's copy has only in-frame clones and leaves some out. The sample lists some 7,800 clones, approximately 77% seen once, with 10% to 14% in the top ten. Sequencing was performed on FFPE lung adenocarcinoma in situ tissue. The receptors derive from a donor older than 65 with lung adenocarcinoma. Some clones in this sample may be carry-over from other donors' samples.

The chain carries TRBV9 and TRBJ1-6; D might be TRBD1 (5 bases). The CDR3 consists of 16 residues. CDR1 and CDR2 from the germline V gene are SGDLS and YYNGEE. Trimming left V 3 bases short and J 9 bases short, with 19 bases between. The CDR3: CASSALEAGSGSPLHF. The CDR3 DNA reads as TGTGCCAGCAGCGCCCTTGAGGCAGGGTCGGGTTCACCCCTCCACTTT.

The chain couples TRBV30 to TRBJ2-5; D gene unclear. The CDR3 is 14 amino acids. With 1 base removed from V and 5 bases from J, the gap between germline ends came to 14 bases. CDR1 is GTSNPN and CDR2 is SVGIG in the germline V gene (reference sequence). The CDR3 DNA reads as TGTGCCTGGAGTGGGGCAGCCACCAGGGAGACCCAGTACTTC. This codes for CAWSGAATRETQYF. The complete variable domain, with remaining parts taken from reference TRBV30 and TRBJ2-5, reads SQTIHQWPATLVQPVGSPLSLECTVEGTSNPNLYWYRQAAGRGLQLLFYSVGIGQISSEVPQNLSASRPQDRQFILSSKKLLLSDSGFYLCAWSGAATRETQYFGPGTRLLVL.

The chain couples TRBV30 to TRBJ1-2; no reliable D call. The V gene lost 2 bases and the J gene lost 5 bases, with 9 bases spanning the gap. The V gene's germline CDR1 is GTSNPN and CDR2 SVGIG (reference sequence). The CDR3 is 12 amino acids. This chain's CDR3 is CAWSRSGYGYTF. DNA for the CDR3: TGTGCCTGGAGTCGCAGTGGGTATGGCTACACCTTC.